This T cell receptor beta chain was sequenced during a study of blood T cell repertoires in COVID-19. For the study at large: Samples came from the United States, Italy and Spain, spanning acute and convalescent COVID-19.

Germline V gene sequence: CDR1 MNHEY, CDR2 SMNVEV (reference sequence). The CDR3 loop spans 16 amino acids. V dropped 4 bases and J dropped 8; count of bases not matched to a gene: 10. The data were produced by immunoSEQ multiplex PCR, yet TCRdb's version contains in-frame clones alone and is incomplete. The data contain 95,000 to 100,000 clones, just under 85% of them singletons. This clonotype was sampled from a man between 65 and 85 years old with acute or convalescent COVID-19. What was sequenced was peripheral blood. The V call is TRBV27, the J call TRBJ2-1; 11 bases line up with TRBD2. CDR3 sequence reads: CASSSLGVAGGDEQFF. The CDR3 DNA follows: TGTGCCAGCAGTTCCCTAGGAGTAGCGGGGGGGGATGAGCAGTTCTTC.